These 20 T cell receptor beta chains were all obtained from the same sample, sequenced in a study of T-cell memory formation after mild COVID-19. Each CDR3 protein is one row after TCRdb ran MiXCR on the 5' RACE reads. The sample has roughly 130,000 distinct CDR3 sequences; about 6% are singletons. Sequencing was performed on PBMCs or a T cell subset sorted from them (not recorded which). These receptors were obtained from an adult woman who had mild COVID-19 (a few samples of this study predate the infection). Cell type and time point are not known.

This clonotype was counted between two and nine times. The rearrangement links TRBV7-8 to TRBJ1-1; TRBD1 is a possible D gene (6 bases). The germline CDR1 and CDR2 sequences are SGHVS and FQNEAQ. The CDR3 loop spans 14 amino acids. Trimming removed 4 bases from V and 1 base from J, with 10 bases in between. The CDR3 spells CASSSGHSNTEAFF. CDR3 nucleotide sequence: TGTGCCAGCAGCTCGGGACACTCGAACACTGAAGCTTTCTTT.

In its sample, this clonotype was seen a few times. The CDR3 loop reads CASSSGPSRLNGYTF. In DNA, the CDR3 is TGTGCCAGCAGCTCGGGTCCGTCCCGGCTTAATGGCTACACCTTC. V is TRBV11-2 and J is TRBJ1-2; D gene unclear. Germline CDR1 and CDR2: SGHAT and FQNNGV. Deletions cut 4 bases from V and 6 bases from J, with 18 bases between. The CDR3 has 15 residues.

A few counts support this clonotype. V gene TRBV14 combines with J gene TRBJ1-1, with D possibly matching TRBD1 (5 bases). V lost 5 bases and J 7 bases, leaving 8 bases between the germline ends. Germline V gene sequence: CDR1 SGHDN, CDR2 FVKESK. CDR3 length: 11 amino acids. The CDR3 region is CASSSTVEAFF. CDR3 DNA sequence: TGTGCCAGCAGCTCGACAGTTGAAGCTTTCTTT.

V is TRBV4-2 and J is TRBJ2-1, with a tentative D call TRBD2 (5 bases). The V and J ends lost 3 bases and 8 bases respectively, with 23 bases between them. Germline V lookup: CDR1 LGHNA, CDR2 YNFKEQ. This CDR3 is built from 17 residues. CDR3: CASSHDLPGRLGDEQFF. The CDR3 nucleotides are TGTGCCAGCAGCCACGATCTTCCGGGGAGACTTGGGGATGAGCAGTTCTTC.

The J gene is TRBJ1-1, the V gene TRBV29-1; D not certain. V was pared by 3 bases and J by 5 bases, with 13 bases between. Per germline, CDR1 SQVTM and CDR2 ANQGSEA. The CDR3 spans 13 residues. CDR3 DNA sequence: TGCAGCGTTGAGTTGCAGGAAGGAACTGAAGCTTTCTTT. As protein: CSVELQEGTEAFF.

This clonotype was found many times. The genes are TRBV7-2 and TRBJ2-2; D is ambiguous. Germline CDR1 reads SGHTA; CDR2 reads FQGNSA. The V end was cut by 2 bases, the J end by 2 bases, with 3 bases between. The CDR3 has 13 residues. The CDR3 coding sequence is TGTGCCAGCAGCTTATATAACACCGGGGAGCTGTTTTTT. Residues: CASSLYNTGELFF.

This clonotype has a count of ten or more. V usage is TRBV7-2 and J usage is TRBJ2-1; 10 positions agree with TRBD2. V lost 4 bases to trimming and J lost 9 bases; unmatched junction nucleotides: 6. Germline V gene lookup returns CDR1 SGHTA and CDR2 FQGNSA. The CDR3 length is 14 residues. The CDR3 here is CASSSSGSSPEQFF. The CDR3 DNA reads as TGTGCCAGCAGCTCTAGCGGGAGTTCCCCTGAGCAGTTCTTC.

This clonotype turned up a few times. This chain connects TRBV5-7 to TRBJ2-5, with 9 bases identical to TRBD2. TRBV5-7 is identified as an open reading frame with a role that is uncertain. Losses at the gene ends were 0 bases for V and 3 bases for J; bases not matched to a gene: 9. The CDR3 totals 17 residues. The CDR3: CASSLGLAGSEKETQYF. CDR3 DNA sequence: TGTGCCAGCAGCTTGGGGCTAGCGGGGAGCGAAAAAGAGACCCAGTACTTC.

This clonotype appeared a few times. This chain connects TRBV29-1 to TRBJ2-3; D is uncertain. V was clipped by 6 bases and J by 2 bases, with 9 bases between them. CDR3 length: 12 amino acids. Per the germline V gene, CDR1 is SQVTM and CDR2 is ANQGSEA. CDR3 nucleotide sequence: TGCAGCGTGGACGATTACACAGATACGCAGTATTTT. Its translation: CSVDDYTDTQYF.

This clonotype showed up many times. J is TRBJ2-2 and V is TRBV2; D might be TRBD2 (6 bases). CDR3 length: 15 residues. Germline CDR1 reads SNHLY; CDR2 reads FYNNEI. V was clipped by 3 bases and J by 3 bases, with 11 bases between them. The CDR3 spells CASSERGWDTGELFF. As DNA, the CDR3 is TGTGCCAGCAGTGAGCGGGGTTGGGACACCGGGGAGCTGTTTTTT.

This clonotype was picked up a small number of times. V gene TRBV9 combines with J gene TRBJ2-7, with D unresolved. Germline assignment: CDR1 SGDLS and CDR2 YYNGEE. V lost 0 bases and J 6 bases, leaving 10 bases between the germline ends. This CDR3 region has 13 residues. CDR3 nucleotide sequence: TGTGCCAGCAGCGTAGCAATCTCCCTCGAGCAGTACTTC. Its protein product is CASSVAISLEQYF.

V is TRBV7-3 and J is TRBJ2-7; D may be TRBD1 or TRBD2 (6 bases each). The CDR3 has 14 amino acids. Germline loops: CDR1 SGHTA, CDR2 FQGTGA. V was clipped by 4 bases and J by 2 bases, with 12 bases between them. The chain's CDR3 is CASSSNGGPYEQYF. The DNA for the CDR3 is TGTGCCAGCAGCTCAAACGGGGGCCCCTACGAGCAGTACTTC.

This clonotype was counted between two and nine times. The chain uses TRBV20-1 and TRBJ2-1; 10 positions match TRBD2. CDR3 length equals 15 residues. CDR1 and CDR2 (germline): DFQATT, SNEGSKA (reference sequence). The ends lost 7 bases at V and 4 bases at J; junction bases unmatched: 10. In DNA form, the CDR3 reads TGCAGTGTAGAAAGGACTAGCGGCTTTTACAATGAGCAGTTCTTC. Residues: CSVERTSGFYNEQFF.

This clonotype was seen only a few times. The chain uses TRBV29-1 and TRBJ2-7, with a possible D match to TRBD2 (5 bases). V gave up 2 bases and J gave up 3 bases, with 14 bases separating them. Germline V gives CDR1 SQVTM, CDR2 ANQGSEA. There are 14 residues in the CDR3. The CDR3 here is CSVELGGQIYEQYF. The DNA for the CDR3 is TGCAGCGTTGAACTCGGAGGTCAGATCTACGAGCAGTACTTC.

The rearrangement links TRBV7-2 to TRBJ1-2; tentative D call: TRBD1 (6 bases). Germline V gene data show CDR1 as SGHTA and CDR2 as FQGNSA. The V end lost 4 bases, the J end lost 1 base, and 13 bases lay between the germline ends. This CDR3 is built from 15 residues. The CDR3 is CASSSQTGLNYGYTF. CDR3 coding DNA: TGTGCCAGCAGCTCCCAGACAGGACTTAACTATGGCTACACCTTC.

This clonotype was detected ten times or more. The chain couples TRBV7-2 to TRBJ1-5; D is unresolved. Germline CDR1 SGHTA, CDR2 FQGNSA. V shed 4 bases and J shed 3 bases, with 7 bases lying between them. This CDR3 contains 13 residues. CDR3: CASSSSANQPQHF. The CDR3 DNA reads TGTGCCAGCAGCTCCTCGGCCAATCAGCCCCAGCATTTT.

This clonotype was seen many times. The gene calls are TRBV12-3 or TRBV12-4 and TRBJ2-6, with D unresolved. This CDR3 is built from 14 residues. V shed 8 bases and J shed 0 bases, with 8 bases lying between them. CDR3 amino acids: CASLHSSGANVLTF. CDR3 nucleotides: TGTGCCAGCCTCCACAGCTCTGGGGCCAACGTCCTGACTTTC.

The CDR3 protein is CASSLEGVISGNTIYF. The CDR3 DNA sequence: TGTGCCAGCAGCTTAGAAGGGGTGATCTCTGGAAACACCATATATTTT. The chain carries TRBV11-2 and TRBJ1-3, with D maybe TRBD1 (5 bases). Per the germline V gene, CDR1 is SGHAT and CDR2 is FQNNGV. The CDR3 runs 16 residues. Trimming stripped 0 bases from V and 0 bases from J, with 9 bases between.

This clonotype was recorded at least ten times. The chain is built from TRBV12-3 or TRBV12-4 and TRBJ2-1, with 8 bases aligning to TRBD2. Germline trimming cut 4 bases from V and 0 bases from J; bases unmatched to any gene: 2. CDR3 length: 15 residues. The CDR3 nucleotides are TGTGCCAGCAGTTCCAGCGGGGGCTCCTACAATGAGCAGTTCTTC. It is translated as CASSSSGGSYNEQFF.

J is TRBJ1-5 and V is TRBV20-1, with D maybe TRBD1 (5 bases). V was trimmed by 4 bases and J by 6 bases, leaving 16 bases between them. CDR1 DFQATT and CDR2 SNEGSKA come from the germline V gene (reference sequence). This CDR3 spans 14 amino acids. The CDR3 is CSAISGRESQPQHF. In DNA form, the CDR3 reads TGCAGTGCTATAAGCGGCAGGGAGAGTCAGCCCCAGCATTTT.